This T cell receptor (beta chain) was identified during a study of blood T cell repertoires in COVID-19. The CDR3 has 17 residues. V gave up 5 bases and J gave up 5 bases; unmatched junction bases: 10. Germline V gene lookup returns CDR1 SGHNT and CDR2 YENEEA. Original processing methods: For nucleated cells, counts were estimated from reference gene primer amplification. The repertoire was sequenced with immunoSEQ multiplex PCR; TCRdb's copy has only in-frame clones and lacks some. D and trimming were read from the DNA, whereas the V and J calls and clone size are those reported in that table. The data show nearly 350,000 clones, around 91% seen once.

The material sequenced was peripheral blood. The chain couples TRBV11-3 to TRBJ2-1; 12 bases fit TRBD2. The origin of this receptor is a woman in her late teens or twenties who had recovered from COVID-19. CDR3 sequence (DNA): TGTGCCAGCAGCCCGCAGACTAGCGGGAGTAGGGACAATGAGCAGTTCTTC. Translation: CASSPQTSGSRDNEQFF.